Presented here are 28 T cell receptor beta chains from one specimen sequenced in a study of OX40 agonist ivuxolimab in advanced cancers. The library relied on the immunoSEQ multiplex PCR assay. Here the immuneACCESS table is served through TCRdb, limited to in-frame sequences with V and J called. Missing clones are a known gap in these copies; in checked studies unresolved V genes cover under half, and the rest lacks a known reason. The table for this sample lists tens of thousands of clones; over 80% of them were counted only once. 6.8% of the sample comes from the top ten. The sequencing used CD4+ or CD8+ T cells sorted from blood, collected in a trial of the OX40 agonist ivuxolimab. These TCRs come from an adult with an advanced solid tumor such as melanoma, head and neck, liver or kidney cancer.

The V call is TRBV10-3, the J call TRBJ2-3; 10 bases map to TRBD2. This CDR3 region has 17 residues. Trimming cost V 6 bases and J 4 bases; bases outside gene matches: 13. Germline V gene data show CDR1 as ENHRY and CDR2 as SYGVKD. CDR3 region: CAISALGEREGADTQYF. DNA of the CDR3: TGTGCCATCAGCGCGTTAGGGGAGCGGGAGGGGGCAGATACGCAGTATTTT.

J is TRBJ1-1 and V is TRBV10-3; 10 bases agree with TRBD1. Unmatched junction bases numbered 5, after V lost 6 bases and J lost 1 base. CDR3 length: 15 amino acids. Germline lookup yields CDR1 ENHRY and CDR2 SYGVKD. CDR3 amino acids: CAIRTGTGENTEAFF. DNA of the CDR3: TGTGCCATCAGGACCGGGACAGGGGAGAACACTGAAGCTTTCTTT.

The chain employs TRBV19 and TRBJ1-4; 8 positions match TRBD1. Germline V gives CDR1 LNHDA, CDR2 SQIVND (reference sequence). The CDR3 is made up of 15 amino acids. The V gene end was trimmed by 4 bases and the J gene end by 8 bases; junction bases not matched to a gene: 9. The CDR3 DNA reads TGTGCCAGTAGTACTCTCCAGGGGGCGAGGGAAAAACTGTTTTTT. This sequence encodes CASSTLQGAREKLFF.

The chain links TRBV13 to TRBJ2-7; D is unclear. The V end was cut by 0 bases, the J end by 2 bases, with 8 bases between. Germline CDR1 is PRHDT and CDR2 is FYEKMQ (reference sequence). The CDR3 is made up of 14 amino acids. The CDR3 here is CASSLGQGTYEQYF. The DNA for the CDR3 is TGTGCCAGCAGCTTAGGACAAGGTACCTACGAGCAGTACTTC.

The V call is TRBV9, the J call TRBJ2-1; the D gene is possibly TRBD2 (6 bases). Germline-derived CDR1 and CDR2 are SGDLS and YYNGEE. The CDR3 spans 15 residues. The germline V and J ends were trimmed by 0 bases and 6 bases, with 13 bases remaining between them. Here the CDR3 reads CASSVGASDGNEQFF. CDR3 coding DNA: TGTGCCAGCAGCGTAGGAGCTAGCGATGGCAATGAGCAGTTCTTC.

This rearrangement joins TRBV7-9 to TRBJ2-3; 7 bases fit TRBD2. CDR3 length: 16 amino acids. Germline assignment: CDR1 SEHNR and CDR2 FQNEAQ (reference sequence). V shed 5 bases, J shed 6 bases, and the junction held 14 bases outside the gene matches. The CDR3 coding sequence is TGTGCCAGCAGCCCCCTGATGGTCGGAGCGGGGGATACGCAGTATTTT. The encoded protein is CASSPLMVGAGDTQYF.

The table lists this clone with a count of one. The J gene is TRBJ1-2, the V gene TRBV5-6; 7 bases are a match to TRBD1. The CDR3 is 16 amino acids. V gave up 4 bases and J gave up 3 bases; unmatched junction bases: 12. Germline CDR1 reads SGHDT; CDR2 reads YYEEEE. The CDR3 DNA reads TGTGCCAGCAGCCAACAACAGGGGAGATATTACTATGGCTACACCTTC. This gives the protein CASSQQQGRYYYGYTF.

The CDR3 here is CASSPLREQYF. CDR3 sequence (DNA): TGTGCCAGCAGCCCTCTGAGGGAGCAGTACTTC. This chain joins TRBV7-9 and TRBJ2-5; possibly TRBD2 for D (5 bases). Trimming shortened V by 5 bases and J by 11 bases, and 12 bases separated the two germline ends. The germline V gene encodes CDR1 SEHNR and CDR2 FQNEAQ (reference sequence). The CDR3 consists of 11 residues.

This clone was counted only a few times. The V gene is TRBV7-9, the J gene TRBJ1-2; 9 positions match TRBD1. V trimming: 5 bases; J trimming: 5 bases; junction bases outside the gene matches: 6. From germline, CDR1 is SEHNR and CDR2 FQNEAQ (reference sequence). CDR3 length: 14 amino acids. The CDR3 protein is CASSRQGVDYGYTF. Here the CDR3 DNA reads TGTGCCAGCAGCAGACAGGGGGTGGATTATGGCTACACCTTC.

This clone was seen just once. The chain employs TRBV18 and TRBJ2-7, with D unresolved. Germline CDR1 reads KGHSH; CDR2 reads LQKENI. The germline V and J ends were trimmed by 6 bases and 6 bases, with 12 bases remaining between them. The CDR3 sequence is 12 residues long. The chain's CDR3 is CASSDDDSEQYF. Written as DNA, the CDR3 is TGTGCCAGCTCGGACGACGACTCCGAGCAGTACTTC.

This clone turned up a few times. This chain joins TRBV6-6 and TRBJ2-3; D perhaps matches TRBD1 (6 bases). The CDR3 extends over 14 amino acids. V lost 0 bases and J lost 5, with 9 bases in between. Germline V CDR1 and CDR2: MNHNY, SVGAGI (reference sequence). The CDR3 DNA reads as TGTGCCAGCAGTTACTCGAGGGGGAGAGATACGCAGTATTTT. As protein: CASSYSRGRDTQYF.

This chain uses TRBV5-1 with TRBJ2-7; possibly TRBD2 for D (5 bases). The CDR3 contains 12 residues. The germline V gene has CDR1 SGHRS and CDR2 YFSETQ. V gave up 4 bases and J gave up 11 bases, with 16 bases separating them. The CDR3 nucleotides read TGCGCCAGCAGCGCCGATGGAGCGGTGAAGTACTTC. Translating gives CASSADGAVKYF.

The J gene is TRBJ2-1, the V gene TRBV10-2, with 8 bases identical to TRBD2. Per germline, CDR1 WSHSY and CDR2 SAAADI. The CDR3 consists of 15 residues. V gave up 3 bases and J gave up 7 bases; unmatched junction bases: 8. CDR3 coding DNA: TGCGCCAGCAGTGATGTCCGCGGGAGGTCGAATGAGCAGTTCTTC. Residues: CASSDVRGRSNEQFF.

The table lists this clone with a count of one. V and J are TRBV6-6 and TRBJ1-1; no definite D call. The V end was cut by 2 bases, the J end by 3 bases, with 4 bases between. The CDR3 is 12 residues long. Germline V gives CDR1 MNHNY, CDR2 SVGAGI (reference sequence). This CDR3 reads CASSYPDTEAFF. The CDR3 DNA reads TGTGCCAGCAGTTACCCCGACACTGAAGCTTTCTTT.

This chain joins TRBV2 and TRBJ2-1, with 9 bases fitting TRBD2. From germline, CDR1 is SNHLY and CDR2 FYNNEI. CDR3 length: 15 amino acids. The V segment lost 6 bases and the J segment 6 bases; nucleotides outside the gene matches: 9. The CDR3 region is CASSLSSGIGNEQFF. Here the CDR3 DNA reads TGTGCCAGCAGCCTTTCTAGCGGGATCGGCAATGAGCAGTTCTTC.

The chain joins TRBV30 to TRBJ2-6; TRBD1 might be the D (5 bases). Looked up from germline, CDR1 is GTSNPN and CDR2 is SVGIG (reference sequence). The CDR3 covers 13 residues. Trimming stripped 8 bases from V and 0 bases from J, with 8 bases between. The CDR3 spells CARQISGANVLTF. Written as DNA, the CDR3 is TGTGCCAGACAGATCTCTGGGGCCAACGTCCTGACTTTC.

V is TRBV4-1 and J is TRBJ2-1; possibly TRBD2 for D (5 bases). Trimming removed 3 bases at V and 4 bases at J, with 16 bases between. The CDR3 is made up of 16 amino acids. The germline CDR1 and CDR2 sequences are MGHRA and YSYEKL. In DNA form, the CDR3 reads TGCGCCAGCAGCCAGCGACTGGTCCCGGGATACAATGAGCAGTTCTTC. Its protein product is CASSQRLVPGYNEQFF.

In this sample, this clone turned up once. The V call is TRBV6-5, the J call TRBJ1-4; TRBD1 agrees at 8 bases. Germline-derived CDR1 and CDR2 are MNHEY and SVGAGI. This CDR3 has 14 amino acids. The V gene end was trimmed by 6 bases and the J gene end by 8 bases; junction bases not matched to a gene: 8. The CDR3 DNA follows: TGTGCCAGCAGCTACGGCAGGGGGCTAGAAAAACTGTTTTTT. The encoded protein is CASSYGRGLEKLFF.

CDR3: CASFLGTGSYEQYF. CDR3 coding DNA: TGTGCCAGCTTTCTGGGGACAGGCTCCTACGAGCAGTACTTC. This chain links TRBV5-5 with TRBJ2-7; 8 bases match TRBD1. There are 14 residues in the CDR3. The germline V gene has CDR1 SGHKS and CDR2 YYEKEE (reference sequence). V was pared by 7 bases and J by 0 bases, with 6 bases of the junction left unmatched.

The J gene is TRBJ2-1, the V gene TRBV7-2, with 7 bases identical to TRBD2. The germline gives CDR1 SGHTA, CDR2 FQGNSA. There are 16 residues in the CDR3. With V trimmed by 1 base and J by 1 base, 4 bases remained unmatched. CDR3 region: CASSLGQGGSYNEQFF. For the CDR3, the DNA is TGTGCCAGCAGCTTAGGGCAGGGAGGGTCCTACAATGAGCAGTTCTTC.

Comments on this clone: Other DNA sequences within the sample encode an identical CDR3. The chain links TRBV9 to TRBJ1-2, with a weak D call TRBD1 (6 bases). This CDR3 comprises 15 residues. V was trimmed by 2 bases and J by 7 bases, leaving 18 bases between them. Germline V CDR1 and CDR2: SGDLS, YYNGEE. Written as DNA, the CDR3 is TGTGCCAGCAGCGTGTCGGGGGGCTTCGGTAGTGGCTACACCTTC. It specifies CASSVSGGFGSGYTF.

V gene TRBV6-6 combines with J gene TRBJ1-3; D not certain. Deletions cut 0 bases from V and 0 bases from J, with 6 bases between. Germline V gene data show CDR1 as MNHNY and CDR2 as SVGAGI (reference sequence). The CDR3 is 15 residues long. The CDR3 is CASSYSEGSGNTIYF. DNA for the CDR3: TGTGCCAGCAGTTACTCTGAGGGCTCTGGAAACACCATATATTTT.

CDR3 nucleotide sequence: TGCGCCAGCAGCCCCCTAGCGGCTCTAGGGGTCGAGCAGTACTTC. Its protein is CASSPLAALGVEQYF. The V call is TRBV4-1, the J call TRBJ2-7, with 7 bases matching TRBD2. This CDR3 contains 15 residues. Germline-derived CDR1 and CDR2 are MGHRA and YSYEKL. Trimming removed 4 bases from V and 6 bases from J; junction bases left unmatched: 12.

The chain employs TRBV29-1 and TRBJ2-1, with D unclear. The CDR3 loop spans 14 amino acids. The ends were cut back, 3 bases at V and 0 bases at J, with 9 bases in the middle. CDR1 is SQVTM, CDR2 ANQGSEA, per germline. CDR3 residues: CSVERINSYNEQFF. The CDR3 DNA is TGCAGCGTTGAGAGAATCAACTCCTACAATGAGCAGTTCTTC.

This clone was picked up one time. In DNA form, the CDR3 reads TGTGCCACCAGCAGAGATCAGGTTTTAGGGGAGACCCAGTACTTC. Residues: CATSRDQVLGETQYF. This chain joins TRBV15 and TRBJ2-5; no firm D call. This CDR3 is 15 amino acids long. From germline, CDR1 is LNHNV and CDR2 YYDKDF (reference sequence). The V end lost 0 bases, the J end lost 5 bases, and 13 bases lay between the germline ends.

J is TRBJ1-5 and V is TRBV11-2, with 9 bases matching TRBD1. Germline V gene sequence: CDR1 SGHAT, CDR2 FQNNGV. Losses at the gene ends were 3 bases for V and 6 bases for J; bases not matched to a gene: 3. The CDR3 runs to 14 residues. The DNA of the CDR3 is TGTGCCAGCAGCTTGACAGGGGGGGTTCAGCCCCAGCATTTT. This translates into CASSLTGGVQPQHF.

CDR3 loop: CASSRTGASQPQHF. The CDR3 bases are TGTGCCAGCAGCCGTACAGGGGCAAGCCAGCCCCAGCATTTT. The V and J genes are TRBV7-2 and TRBJ1-5; 7 bases match TRBD1. This CDR3 contains 14 residues. V trimming: 5 bases; J trimming: 7 bases; junction bases outside the gene matches: 8. The germline gives CDR1 SGHTA, CDR2 FQGNSA.

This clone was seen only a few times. CDR3 sequence: CASNPAGGISGNTIYF. In nucleotides, the CDR3 is TGTGCCAGCAACCCGGCAGGGGGAATCTCTGGAAACACCATATATTTT. J is TRBJ1-3 and V is TRBV28; 7 bases are a match to TRBD1. J gave up 0 bases and V 7 bases, and 9 bases lay outside the gene matches. Germline CDR1 and CDR2: MDHEN and SYDVKM. The CDR3 totals 16 residues.